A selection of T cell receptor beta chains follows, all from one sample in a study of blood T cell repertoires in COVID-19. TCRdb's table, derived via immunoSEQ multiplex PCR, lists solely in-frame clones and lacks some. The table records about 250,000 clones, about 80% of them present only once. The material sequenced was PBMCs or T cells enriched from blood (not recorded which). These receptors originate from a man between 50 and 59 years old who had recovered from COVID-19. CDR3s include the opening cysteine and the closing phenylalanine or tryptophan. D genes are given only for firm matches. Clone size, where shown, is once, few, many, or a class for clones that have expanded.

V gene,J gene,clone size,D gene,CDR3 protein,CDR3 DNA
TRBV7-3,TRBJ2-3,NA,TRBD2,CASSLGTRSDTQYF,TGTGCCAGCAGCTTAGGGACTAGGTCAGATACGCAGTATTTT
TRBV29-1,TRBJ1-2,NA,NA,CSVVGGAQNSYGYTF,TGCAGCGTTGTAGGGGGGGCGCAAAACAGCTATGGCTACACCTTC
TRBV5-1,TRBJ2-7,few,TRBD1,CASSPGQENYEQYF,TGCGCCAGCAGCCCGGGACAGGAGAACTACGAGCAGTACTTC
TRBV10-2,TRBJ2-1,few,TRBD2,CASTSTSGRAISDEQFF,TGCGCCAGCACCTCGACTAGCGGGAGGGCCATTAGCGATGAGCAGTTCTTC
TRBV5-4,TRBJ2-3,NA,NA,CASSLKSLSVDTQYF,TGTGCCAGCAGCTTAAAGTCCCTTTCGGTAGATACGCAGTATTTT
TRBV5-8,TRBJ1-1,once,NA,CASKVVGGQGPSGAFF,TGTGCCAGCAAAGTAGTGGGGGGGCAAGGTCCTTCTGGAGCTTTCTTT
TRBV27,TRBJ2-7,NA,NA,CASSFGYEQYF,TGTGCCAGCAGTTTCGGCTACGAGCAGTACTTC
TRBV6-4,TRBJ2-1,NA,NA,CASSLLAGSYNEQFF,TGTGCCAGCAGTCTCCTAGCAGGCAGCTACAATGAGCAGTTCTTC
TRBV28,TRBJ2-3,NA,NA,CASSEAADTQYF,TGTGCCAGCAGCGAGGCAGCAGATACGCAGTATTTT
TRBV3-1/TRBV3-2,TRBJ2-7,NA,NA,CASSQGYPPRQYF,TGTGCCAGCAGCCAAGGATACCCCCCCAGGCAGTACTTC
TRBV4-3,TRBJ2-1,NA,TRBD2,CASSRGRDYQVGEQFF,TGCGCCAGCAGCCGGGGCCGGGACTATCAAGTCGGTGAGCAGTTCTTC
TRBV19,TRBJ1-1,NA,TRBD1,CASSSNRGTEAFF,TGTGCCAGTAGTTCCAACAGGGGGACTGAAGCTTTCTTT
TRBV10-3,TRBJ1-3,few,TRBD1,CAISAGQGSGNTIYF,TGTGCCATCAGTGCCGGACAGGGGAGTGGAAACACCATATATTTT
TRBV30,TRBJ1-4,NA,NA,CAWSDPPRGAFEKLFF,TGTGCCTGGAGTGACCCCCCAAGAGGTGCGTTTGAAAAACTGTTTTTT
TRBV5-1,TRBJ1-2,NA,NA,CASSFAEINYGYTF,TGCGCCAGCAGCTTCGCAGAAATTAACTATGGCTACACCTTC
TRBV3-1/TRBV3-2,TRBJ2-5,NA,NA,CASSLGQRETQYF,TGTGCCAGCAGCCTCGGACAGCGGGAGACCCAGTACTTC
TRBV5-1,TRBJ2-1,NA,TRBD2,CASSLAELAGRDEQFF,TGCGCCAGCAGCTTGGCCGAACTAGCGGGACGGGATGAGCAGTTCTTC
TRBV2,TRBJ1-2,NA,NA,CASSERGVRGDGYTF,TGTGCCAGCAGTGAACGCGGCGTCAGGGGTGATGGCTACACCTTC
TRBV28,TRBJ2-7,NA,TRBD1,CASSRTGARSYEQYF,TGTGCCAGCAGTCGAACAGGGGCCCGCTCCTACGAGCAGTACTTC
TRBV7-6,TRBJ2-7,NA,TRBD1,CASSPGQGAREQYF,TGTGCCAGCAGCCCGGGACAGGGGGCCCGGGAGCAGTACTTC
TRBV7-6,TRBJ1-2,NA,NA,CASSLEEGPDYGYTF,TGTGCCAGCAGCTTAGAGGAGGGGCCCGACTATGGCTACACCTTC
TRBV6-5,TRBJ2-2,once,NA,CASAETGNTGELFF,TGTGCCAGCGCTGAGACAGGAAACACCGGGGAGCTGTTTTTT
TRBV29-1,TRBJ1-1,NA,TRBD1,CSVERDRGPTEAFF,TGCAGCGTTGAGAGGGACAGGGGACCCACTGAAGCTTTCTTT
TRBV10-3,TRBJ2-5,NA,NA,CAISDGHLTQETQYF,TGTGCCATCAGTGATGGGCATCTCACCCAAGAGACCCAGTACTTC
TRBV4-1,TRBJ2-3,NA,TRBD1,CASSPWDRGRDTQYF,TGCGCCAGCAGCCCTTGGGACAGGGGTAGGGATACGCAGTATTTT